This T cell receptor (beta chain) was recovered during a study of immune cell composition in non-small cell lung cancer. TCRdb's table, derived via immunoSEQ multiplex PCR, lists solely in-frame clones and lacks some. The data hold about 3,300 clones, with 71% observed a single time. Normal lung sampling was at least 3 cm from the tumour, as distant as possible. This CDR3 comprises 14 residues. Trimming cost V 1 base and J 2 bases, with 7 bases left between them. Germline lookup yields CDR1 KGHSH and CDR2 LQKENI. The same sample was also used in a study of CD4 T cells in lung cancer.

V gene TRBV18 combines with J gene TRBJ2-3; D is unresolved. Input material: non-adjacent lung tissue. The sequence came from a human donor with non-small cell lung cancer. CDR3 in DNA: TGTGCCAGCTCACCACGGCAGGACACAGATACGCAGTATTTT. Protein sequence: CASSPRQDTDTQYF.